This passage covers 8 T cell receptor beta chains from one sample sequenced in a study of CD8 T cells in Susac syndrome. The authors reverse transcribed about 0.5 to 1 ug RNA with random hexamers. TCRdb re-derived calls from the immunoSEQ multiplex PCR reads in MiXCR, one entry per CDR3 protein. Of some 240,000 distinct CDR3 sequences listed, about 96% are singletons. Sequences were obtained from CD4+ T cells from PBMCs. These receptors were collected from a human donor with Susac syndrome.

V and J are TRBV20-1 and TRBJ1-5; 7 bases fit TRBD1. The V and J ends lost 6 bases and 4 bases, in that order; junction bases with no gene match: 9. The CDR3 is 14 residues long. Germline V gene sequence: CDR1 DFQATT, CDR2 SNEGSKA (reference sequence). The CDR3 here is CSASRGQLNQPQHF. The CDR3 DNA reads as TGCAGTGCGTCGCGGGGACAGCTTAATCAGCCCCAGCATTTT.

The rearrangement joins TRBV5-6 to TRBJ2-1; possible D gene TRBD2, 6 bases. V lost 4 bases and J 2 bases, leaving 13 bases between the germline ends. This CDR3 is built from 15 residues. The germline V gene encodes CDR1 SGHDT and CDR2 YYEEEE. In DNA form, the CDR3 reads TGTGCCAGCAGCCGGCGACTAGGGGCCTACAATGAGCAGTTCTTC. This codes for CASSRRLGAYNEQFF.

The gene calls are TRBV29-1 and TRBJ2-7; unclear D gene. Germline V lookup: CDR1 SQVTM, CDR2 ANQGSEA. CDR3 length: 10 residues. V lost 7 bases and J 3 bases, leaving 7 bases between the germline ends. CDR3 nucleotides: TGCAGCGGGCGCCTCTACGAGCAGTACTTC. Its translation: CSGRLYEQYF.

V and J are TRBV20-1 and TRBJ2-7; D uncertain. The germline V and J ends were trimmed by 5 bases and 5 bases, with 10 bases remaining between them. The germline V gene has CDR1 DFQATT and CDR2 SNEGSKA (reference sequence). There are 11 residues in the CDR3. CDR3 DNA sequence: TGCAGTGCTCCATGGGCCAACGAGCAGTACTTC. This sequence encodes CSAPWANEQYF.

The chain combines TRBV5-1 with TRBJ2-2; possible D gene TRBD2, 5 bases. The CDR3 totals 13 residues. Germline CDR1 is SGHRS and CDR2 is YFSETQ. V shed 2 bases and J shed 5 bases, with 7 bases lying between them. CDR3 protein: CASSLSGTGELFF. CDR3 in DNA: TGCGCCAGCAGCTTAAGCGGAACCGGGGAGCTGTTTTTT. The full variable domain, its missing parts supplied by reference TRBV5-1 and TRBJ2-2, is KAGVTQTPRYLIKTRGQQVTLSCSPISGHRSVSWYQQTPGQGLQFLFEYFSETQRNKGNFPGRFSGRQFSNSRSEMNVSTLELGDSALYLCASSLSGTGELFFGEGSRLTVL.

The J gene is TRBJ2-1, the V gene TRBV12-3 or TRBV12-4; D is unclear. The CDR3 length is 12 residues. V lost 4 bases and J 7 bases, leaving 8 bases between the germline ends. CDR3 sequence reads: CASSSIGNEQFF. The CDR3 DNA reads TGTGCCAGCAGTTCGATTGGGAATGAGCAGTTCTTC.

The gene calls are TRBV20-1 and TRBJ2-1; D ambiguous. Trimming removed 0 bases at V and 2 bases at J, with 5 bases between. The CDR3 contains 13 residues. CDR1 and CDR2 from the germline V gene are DFQATT and SNEGSKA (reference sequence). The CDR3 here is CSAREPAYNEQFF. The CDR3 coding sequence is TGCAGTGCTAGAGAGCCAGCCTACAATGAGCAGTTCTTC.

This clonotype was observed once. CDR3 residues: CSYSPSSYNEQFF. In nucleotides, the CDR3 is TGCAGCTATTCCCCCTCCTCCTACAATGAGCAGTTCTTC. This chain joins TRBV29-1 and TRBJ2-1, with D unresolved. Looked up from germline, CDR1 is SQVTM and CDR2 is ANQGSEA. The CDR3 sequence is 13 residues long. The ends were cut back, 8 bases at V and 0 bases at J, with 11 bases in the middle.